The rows below give T cell receptor beta chains drawn from one sample of a study of monozygotic twins with inflammatory bowel disease. TCRdb derives one entry per CDR3 protein from the 5' RACE reads, leaving out DNA. This sample's clone table lists 150,000 to 200,000 distinct CDR3 sequences. The sample comprised blood. These receptors originate from a human donor with ulcerative colitis or Crohn's disease, or a healthy co-twin of an affected twin (not recorded which). CDR3s include the opening cysteine and the closing phenylalanine or tryptophan.

J gene | V gene | CDR3 protein
TRBJ1-1 | TRBV12-3/TRBV12-4 | CASTLSPQYNEAFF
TRBJ2-1 | TRBV5-6 | CASSLGSSYNEQFF
TRBJ1-5 | TRBV6-1 | CASSGQRSNQPQHF
TRBJ2-3 | TRBV5-4 | CASSSPSVAGTQYF
TRBJ1-5 | TRBV15 | CATSRDWGQVNQPQHF
TRBJ2-1 | TRBV20-1 | CSARDPLQQFF
TRBJ2-7 | TRBV3-1 | CASSQDTWLAYEQYF
TRBJ1-5 | TRBV29-1 | CSVRQGMNSNQPQHF
TRBJ1-5 | TRBV29-1 | CSVSKDSNQPQHF
TRBJ2-2 | TRBV10-3 | CAIIHTSGRSTGELFF
TRBJ1-4 | TRBV14 | CASSQAAPGTVNEKLFF
TRBJ1-5 | TRBV28 | CASSLLYGQGNQPQHF
TRBJ2-5 | TRBV28 | CASSFLLAGWGTQYF
TRBJ1-3 | TRBV9 | CASSGTGASGNTIYF
TRBJ1-1 | TRBV5-1 | CASSGRQGSTEAFF
TRBJ2-5 | TRBV7-9 | CASSTQTPEGTQYF
TRBJ2-5 | TRBV24-1 | CATSDPTRGEETQYF